The source of this T cell receptor beta chain is a study of blood T cell repertoires in COVID-19. TCRdb's copy holds only in-frame clones and misses some; the assay was immunoSEQ multiplex PCR. This sample has around 100,000 clones, with about 89% found just once. Sequenced material: peripheral blood. The sequence was obtained from a man over 45 with acute or convalescent COVID-19.

CDR3 sequence (DNA): TGTGCCAGTAGTTTCGGGACAGGAGCTCCCACTGAAGCTTTCTTT. The encoded protein is CASSFGTGAPTEAFF. V is TRBV19 and J is TRBJ1-1, with TRBD1 identical over 8 bases. CDR1 and CDR2 (germline): LNHDA, SQIVND (reference sequence). This CDR3 has 15 residues. The V segment lost 5 bases and the J segment 4 bases; nucleotides outside the gene matches: 9.